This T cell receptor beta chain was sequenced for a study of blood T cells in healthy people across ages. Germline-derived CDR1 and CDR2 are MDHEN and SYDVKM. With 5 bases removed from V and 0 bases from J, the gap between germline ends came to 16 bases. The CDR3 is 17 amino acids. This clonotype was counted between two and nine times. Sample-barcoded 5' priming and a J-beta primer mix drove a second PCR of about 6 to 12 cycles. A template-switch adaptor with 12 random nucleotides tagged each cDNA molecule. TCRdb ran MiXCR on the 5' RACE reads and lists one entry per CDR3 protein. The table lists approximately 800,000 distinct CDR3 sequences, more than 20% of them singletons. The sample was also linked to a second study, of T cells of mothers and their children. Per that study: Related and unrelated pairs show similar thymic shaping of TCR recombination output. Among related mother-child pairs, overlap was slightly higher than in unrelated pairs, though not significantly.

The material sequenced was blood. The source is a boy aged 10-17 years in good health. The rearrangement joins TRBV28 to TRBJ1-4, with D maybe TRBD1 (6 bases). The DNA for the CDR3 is TGTGCCAGCAGTCACCTAACAGGGATTTCAACTAATGAAAAACTGTTTTTT. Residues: CASSHLTGISTNEKLFF. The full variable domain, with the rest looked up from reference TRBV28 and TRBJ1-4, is DVKVTQSSRYLVKRTGEKVFLECVQDMDHENMFWYRQDPGLGLRLIYFSYDVKMKEKGDIPEGYSVSREKKERFSLILESASTNQTSMYLCASSHLTGISTNEKLFFGSGTQLSVL.